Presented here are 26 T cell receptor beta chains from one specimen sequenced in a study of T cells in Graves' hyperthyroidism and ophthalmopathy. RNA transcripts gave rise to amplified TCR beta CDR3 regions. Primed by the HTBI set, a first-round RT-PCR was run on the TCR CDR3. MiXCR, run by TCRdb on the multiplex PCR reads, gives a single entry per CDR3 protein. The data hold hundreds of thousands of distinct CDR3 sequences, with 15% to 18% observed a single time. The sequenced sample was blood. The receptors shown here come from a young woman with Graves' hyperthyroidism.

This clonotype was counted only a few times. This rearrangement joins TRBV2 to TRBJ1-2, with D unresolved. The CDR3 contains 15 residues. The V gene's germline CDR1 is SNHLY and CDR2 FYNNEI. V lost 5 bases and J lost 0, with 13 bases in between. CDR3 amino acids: CASSKGLEANYGYTF. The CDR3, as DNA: TGTGCCAGCAGTAAAGGACTGGAAGCTAACTATGGCTACACCTTC.

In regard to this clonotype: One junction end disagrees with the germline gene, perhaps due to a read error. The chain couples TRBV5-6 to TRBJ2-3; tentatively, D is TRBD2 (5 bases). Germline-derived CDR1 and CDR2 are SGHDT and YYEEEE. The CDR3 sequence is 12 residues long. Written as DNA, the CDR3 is TGTGCCAGCGGCTTGAGGGTAGATACGCAGTATTTT. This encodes CASGLRVDTQYF.

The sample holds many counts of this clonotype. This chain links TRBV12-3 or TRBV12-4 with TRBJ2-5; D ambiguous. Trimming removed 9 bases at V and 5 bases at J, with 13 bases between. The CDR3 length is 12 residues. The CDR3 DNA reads TGTGCCAGTAGTGGACGAGTGGAGACCCAGTACTTC. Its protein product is CASSGRVETQYF.

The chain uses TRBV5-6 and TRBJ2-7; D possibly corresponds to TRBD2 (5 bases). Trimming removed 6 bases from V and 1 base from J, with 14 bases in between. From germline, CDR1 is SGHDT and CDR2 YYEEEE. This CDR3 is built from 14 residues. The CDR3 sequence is CASTPAWTSYEQYF. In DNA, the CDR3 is TGTGCCAGCACCCCTGCCTGGACTTCCTACGAGCAGTACTTC.

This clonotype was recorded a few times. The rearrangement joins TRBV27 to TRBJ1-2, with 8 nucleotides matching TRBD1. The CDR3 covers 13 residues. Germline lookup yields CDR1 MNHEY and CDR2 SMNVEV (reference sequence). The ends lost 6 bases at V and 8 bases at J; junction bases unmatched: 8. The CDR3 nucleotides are TGTGCCAGCAGCCGGACAGGGCTGGGCGGCTACACCTTC. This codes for CASSRTGLGGYTF.

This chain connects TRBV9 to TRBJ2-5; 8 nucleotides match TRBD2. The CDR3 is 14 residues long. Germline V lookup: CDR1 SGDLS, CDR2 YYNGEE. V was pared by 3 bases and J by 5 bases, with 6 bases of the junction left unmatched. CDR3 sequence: CASSAASGSETQYF. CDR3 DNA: TGTGCCAGCAGCGCCGCGAGCGGGAGTGAGACCCAGTACTTC.

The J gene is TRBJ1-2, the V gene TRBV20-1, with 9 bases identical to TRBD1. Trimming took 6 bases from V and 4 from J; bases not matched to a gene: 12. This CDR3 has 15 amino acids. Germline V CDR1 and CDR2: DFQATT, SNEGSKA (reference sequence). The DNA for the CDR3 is TGCAGTGCAATCAAACAGGGGGCGCTGGGCTATGGCTACACCTTC. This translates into CSAIKQGALGYGYTF.

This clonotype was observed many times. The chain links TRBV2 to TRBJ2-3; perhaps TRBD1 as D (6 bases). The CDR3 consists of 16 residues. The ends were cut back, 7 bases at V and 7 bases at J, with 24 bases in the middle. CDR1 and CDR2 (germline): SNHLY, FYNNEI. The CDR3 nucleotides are TGTGCCAGCAAGGAAAGGGTCACAGGGAAATGGAATACGCAGTATTTT. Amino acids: CASKERVTGKWNTQYF.

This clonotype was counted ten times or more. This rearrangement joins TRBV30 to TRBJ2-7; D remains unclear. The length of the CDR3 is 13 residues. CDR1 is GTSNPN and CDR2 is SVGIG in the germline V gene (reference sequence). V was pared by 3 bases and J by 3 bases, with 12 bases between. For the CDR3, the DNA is TGTGCCTGGAGAGCAGGCCCGCTCTACGAGCAGTACTTC. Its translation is CAWRAGPLYEQYF.

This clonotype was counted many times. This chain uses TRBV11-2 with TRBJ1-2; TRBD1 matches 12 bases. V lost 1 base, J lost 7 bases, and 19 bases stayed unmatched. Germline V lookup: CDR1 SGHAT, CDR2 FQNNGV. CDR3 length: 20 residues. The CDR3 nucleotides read TGTGCCAGCAGCTTAGGCGCCTCGGGTCATGGGGGACAGGGGGCGCCTGGCTACACCTTC. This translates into CASSLGASGHGGQGAPGYTF.

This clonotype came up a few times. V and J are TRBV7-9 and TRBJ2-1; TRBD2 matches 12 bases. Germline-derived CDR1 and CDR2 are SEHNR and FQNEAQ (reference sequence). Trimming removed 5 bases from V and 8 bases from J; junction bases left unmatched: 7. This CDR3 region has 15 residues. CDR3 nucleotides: TGTGCCAGCAGCGTAACTAGCGGGGGGTTGGATGAGCAGTTCTTC. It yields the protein CASSVTSGGLDEQFF.

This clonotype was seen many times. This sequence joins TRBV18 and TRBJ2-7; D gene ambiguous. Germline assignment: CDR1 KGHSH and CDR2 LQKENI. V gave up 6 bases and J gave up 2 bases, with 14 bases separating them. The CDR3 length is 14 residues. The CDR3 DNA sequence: TGTGCCAGCTCCCCCCCCCTAGACCCCTACGAGCAGTACTTC. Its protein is CASSPPLDPYEQYF.

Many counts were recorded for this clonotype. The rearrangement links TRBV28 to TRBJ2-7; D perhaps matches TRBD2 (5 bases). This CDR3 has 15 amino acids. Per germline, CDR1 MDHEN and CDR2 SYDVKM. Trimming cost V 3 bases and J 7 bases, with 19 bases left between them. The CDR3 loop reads CASSFLTVRTGEQYF. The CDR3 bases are TGTGCCAGCAGTTTTTTAACGGTCCGGACGGGGGAGCAGTACTTC.

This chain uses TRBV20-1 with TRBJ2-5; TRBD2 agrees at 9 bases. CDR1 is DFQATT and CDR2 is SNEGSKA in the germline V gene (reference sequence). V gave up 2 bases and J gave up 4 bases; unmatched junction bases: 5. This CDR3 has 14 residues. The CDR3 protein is CSARTREGRETQYF. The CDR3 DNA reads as TGCAGTGCTAGAACGCGGGAGGGCCGAGAGACCCAGTACTTC.

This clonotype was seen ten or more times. This CDR3 reads CASRTSGTGTGWDYTDTQYF. CDR3 DNA: TGTGCCAGCAGGACCTCGGGGACAGGGACGGGGTGGGACTACACAGATACGCAGTATTTT. This chain connects TRBV6-1 to TRBJ2-3; 9 nucleotides agree with TRBD1. Trimming cost V 6 bases and J 2 bases; bases outside gene matches: 21. Germline V gives CDR1 MNHNS, CDR2 SASEGT. The CDR3 sequence is 20 residues long.

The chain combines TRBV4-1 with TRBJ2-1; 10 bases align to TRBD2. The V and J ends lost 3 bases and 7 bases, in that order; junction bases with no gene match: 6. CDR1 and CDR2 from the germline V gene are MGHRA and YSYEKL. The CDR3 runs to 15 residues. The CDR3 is CASSQPAGGINEQFF. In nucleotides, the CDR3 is TGCGCCAGCAGCCAGCCAGCGGGGGGGATAAATGAGCAGTTCTTC.

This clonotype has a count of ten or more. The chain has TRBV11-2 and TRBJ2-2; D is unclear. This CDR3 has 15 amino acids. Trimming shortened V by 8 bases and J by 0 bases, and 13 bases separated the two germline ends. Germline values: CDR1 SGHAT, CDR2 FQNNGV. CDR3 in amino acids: CASGYPGANTGELFF. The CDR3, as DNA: TGTGCCAGCGGATACCCTGGGGCGAACACCGGGGAGCTGTTTTTT.

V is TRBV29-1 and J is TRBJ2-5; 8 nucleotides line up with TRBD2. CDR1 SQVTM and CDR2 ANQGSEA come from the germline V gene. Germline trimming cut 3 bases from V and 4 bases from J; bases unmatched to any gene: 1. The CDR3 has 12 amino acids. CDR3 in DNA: TGCAGCGTTGAGGCGGGAGGAGAGACCCAGTACTTC. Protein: CSVEAGGETQYF.

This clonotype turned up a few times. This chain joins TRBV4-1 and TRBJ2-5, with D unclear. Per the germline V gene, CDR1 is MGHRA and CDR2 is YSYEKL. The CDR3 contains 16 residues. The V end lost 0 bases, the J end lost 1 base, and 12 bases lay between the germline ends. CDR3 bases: TGCGCCAGCAGCCAAGATCGGCGGCGGCCCCAAGAGACCCAGTACTTC. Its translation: CASSQDRRRPQETQYF.

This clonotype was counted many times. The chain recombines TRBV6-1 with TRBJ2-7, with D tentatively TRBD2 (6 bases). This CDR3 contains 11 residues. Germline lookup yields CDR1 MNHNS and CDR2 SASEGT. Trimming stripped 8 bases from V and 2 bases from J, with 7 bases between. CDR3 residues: CASGEAYEQYF. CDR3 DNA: TGTGCCAGCGGGGAGGCCTACGAGCAGTACTTC.

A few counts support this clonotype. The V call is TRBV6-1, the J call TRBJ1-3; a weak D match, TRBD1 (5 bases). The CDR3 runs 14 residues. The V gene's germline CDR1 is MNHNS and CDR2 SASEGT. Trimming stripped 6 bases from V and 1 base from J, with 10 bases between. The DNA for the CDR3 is TGTGCCAGCAGGGACGGGGGTTCTGGAAACACCATATATTTT. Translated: CASRDGGSGNTIYF.

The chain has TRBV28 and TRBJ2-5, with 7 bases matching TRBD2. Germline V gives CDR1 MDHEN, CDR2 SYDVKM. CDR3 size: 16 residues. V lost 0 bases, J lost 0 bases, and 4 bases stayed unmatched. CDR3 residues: CASSLWGRGDQETQYF. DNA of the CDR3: TGTGCCAGCAGTTTATGGGGCCGGGGGGACCAAGAGACCCAGTACTTC.

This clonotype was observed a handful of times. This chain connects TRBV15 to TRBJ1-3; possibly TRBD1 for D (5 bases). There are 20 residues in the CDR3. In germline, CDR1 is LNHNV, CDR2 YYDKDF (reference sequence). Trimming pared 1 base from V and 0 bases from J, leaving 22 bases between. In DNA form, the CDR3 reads TGTGCCACCAGCAGAGCGTGGAGGGACCGATTTTCGAGCTCTGGAAACACCATATATTTT. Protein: CATSRAWRDRFSSSGNTIYF.

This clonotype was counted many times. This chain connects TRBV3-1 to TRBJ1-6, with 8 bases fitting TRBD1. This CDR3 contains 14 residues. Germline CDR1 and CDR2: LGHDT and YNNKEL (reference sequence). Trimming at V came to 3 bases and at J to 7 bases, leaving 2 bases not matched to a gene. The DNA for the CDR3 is TGTGCCAGCAGCCACCGGGACAGGAATTCACCCCTCCACTTT. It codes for CASSHRDRNSPLHF.

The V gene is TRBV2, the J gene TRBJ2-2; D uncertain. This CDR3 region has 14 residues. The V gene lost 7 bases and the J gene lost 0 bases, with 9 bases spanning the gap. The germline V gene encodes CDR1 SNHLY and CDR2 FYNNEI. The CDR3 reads CASNQDSNTGELFF. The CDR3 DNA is TGTGCCAGCAACCAAGACTCGAACACCGGGGAGCTGTTTTTT.

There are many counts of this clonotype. The CDR3 DNA is TGTGCCAGCACCTTCTGGGACACGGGCGGCTACACCTTC. Translation: CASTFWDTGGYTF. This sequence joins TRBV6-1 and TRBJ1-2, with a possible D match to TRBD1 (6 bases). Trimming pared 7 bases from V and 8 bases from J, leaving 17 bases between. CDR1 is MNHNS, CDR2 SASEGT, per germline. The CDR3 consists of 13 residues.